This T cell receptor beta chain was recorded in a study of beta chain features in type 1 diabetes. Study-wide results and caveats: PCR might show a preference for shorter templates, equally across patients and controls. For cells with high TCR expression, cDNA sequencing could yield over-representation.

Of note for this clone: Antigen: not known.

Every single donor gave one heparinised blood draw, and these averaged approximately 120 mL. Each sorted fraction was over 95% pure. cDNA synthesis used the whole RNA isolate, giving expressed TCRB sequences. Sequenced by immunoSEQ multiplex PCR; TCRdb stores in-frame clones only, minus some. The sample includes about 900,000 clones, about 17% seen only once; the top ten take 0.02% to 0.03%. Source material: naive CD4+ T cells from blood. The TCR originated in a woman aged 18-29 years in good health.

In DNA, the CDR3 is TGTGCCAGTAGTATACAGACACTTGATCAGCCCCAGCATTTT. It specifies CASSIQTLDQPQHF. The J gene is TRBJ1-5, the V gene TRBV19; no definite D call. Trimming stripped 2 bases from V and 5 bases from J, with 10 bases between. Germline CDR1 reads LNHDA; CDR2 reads SQIVND (reference sequence). CDR3 length equals 14 residues.